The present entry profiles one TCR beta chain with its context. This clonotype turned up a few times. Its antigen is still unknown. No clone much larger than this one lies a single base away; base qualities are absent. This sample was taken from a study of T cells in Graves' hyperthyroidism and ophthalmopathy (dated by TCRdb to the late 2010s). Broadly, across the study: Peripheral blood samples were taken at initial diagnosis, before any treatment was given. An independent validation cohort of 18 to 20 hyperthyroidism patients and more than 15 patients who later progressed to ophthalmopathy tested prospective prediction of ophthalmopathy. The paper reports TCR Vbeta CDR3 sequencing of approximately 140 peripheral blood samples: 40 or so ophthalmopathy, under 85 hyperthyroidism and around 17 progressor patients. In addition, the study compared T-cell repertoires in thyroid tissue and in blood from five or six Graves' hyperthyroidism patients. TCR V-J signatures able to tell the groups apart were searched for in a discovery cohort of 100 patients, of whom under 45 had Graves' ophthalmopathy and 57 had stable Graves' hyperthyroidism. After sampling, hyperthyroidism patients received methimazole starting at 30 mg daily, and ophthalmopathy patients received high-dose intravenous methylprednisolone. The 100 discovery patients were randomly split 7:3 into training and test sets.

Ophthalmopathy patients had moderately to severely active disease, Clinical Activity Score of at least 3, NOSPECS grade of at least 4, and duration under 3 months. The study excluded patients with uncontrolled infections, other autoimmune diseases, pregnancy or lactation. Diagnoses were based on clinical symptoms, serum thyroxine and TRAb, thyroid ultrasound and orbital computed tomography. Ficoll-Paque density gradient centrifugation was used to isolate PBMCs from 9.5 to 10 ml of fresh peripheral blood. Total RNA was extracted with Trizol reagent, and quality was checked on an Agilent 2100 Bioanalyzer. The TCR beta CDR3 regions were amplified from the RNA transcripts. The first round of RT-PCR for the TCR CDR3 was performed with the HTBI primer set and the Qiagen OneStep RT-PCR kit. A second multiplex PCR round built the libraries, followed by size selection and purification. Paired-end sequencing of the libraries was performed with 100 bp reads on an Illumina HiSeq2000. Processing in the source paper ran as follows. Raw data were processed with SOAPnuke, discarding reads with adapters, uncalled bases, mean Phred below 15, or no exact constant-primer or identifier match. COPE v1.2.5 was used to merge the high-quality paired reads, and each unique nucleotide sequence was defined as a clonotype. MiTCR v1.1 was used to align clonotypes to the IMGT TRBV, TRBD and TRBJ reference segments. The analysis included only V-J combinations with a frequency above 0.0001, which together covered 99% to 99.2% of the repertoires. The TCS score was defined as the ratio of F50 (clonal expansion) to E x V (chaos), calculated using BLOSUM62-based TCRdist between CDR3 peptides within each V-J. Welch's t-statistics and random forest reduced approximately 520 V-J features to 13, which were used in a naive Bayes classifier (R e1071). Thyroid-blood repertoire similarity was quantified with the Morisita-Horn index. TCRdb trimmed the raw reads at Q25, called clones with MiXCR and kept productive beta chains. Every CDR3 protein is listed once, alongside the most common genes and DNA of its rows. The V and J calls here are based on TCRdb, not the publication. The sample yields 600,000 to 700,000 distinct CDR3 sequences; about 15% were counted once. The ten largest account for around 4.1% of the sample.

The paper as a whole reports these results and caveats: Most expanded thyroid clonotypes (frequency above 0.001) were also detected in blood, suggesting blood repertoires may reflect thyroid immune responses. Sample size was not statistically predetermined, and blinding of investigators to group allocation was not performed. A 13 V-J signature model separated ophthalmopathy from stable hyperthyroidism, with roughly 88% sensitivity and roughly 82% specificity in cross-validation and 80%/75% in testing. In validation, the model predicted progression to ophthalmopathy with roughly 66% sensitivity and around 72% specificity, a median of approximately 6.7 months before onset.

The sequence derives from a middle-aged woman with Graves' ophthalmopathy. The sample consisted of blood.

CDR3 reads: CSARGMRWAVLAAHNEQFF. In nucleotide form, the sequence is TGCAGTGCTAGAGGTATGAGATGGGCCGTACTAGCGGCCCACAATGAGCAGTTCTTC. The V and J genes are TRBV20-1 and TRBJ2-1; 8 central nucleotides agree with TRBD2. The germline V gene (reference sequence) sets CDR1 to DFQATT and CDR2 to SNEGSKA. Trimming takes 1 base off V and 5 bases off J; junction bases not matched to a gene: 19. Including the terminal cysteine and phenylalanine, the CDR3 comprises 19 residues. The sequence is cut down to CDR3 DNA, 57 bases in frame from base 1.